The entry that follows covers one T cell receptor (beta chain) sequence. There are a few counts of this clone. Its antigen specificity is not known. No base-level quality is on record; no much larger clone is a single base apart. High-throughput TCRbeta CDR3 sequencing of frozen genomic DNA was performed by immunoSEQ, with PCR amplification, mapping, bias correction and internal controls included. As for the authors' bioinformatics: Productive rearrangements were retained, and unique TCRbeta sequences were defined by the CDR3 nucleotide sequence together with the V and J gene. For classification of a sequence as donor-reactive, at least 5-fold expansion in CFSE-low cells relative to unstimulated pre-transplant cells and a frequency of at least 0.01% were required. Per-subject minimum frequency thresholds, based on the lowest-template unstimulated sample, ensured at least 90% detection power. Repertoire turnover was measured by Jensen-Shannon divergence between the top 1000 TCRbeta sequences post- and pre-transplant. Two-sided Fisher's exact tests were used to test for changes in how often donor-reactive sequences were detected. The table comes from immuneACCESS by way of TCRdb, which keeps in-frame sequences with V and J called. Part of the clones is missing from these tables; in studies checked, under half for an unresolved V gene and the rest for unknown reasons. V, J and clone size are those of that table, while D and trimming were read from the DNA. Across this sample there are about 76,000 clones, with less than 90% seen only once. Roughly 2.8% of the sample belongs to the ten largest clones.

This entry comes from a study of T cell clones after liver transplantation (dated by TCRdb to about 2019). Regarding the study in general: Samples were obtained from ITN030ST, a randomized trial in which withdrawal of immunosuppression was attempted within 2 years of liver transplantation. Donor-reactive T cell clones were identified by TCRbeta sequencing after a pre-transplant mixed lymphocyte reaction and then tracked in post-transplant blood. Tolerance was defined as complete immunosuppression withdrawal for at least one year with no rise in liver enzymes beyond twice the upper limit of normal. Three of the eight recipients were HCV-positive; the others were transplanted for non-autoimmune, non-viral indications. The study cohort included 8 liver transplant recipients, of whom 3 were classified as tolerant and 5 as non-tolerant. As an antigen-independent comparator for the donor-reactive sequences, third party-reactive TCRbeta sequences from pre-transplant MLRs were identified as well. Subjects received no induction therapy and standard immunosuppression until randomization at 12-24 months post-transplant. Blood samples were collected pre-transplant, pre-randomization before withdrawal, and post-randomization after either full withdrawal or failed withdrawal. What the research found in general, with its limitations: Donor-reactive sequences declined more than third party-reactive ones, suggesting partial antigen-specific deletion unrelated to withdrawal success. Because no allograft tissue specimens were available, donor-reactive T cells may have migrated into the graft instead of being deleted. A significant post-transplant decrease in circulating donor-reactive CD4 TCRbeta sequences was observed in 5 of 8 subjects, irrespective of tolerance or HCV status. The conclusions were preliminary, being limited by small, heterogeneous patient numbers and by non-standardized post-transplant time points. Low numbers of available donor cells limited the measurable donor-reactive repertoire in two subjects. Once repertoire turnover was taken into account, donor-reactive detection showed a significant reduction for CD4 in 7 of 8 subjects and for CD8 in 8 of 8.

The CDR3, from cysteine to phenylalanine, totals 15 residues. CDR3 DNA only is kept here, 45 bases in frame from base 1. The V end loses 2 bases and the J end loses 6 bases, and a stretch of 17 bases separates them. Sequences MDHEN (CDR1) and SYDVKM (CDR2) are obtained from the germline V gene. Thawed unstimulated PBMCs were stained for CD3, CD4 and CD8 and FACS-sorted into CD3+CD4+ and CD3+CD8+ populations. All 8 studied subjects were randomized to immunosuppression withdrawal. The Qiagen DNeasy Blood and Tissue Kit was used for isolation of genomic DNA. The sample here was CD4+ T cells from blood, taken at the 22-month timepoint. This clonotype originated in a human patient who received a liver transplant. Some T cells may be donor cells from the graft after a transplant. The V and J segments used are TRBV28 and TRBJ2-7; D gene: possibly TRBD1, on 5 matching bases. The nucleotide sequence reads TGTGCCAGCAGTTTAGATCCCCCCGCAGGGTCCGAGCAGTACTTC. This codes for CASSLDPPAGSEQYF.